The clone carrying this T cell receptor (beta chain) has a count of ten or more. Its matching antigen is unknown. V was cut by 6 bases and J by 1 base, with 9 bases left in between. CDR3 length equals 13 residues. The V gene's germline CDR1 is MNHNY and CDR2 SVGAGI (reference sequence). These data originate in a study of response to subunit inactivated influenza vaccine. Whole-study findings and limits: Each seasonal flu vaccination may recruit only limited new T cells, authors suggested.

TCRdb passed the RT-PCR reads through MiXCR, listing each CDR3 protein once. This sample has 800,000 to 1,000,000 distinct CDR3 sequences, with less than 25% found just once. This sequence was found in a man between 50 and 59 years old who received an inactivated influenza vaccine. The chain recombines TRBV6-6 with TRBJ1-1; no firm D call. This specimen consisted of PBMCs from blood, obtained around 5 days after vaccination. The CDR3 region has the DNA TGTGCCAGCAGCCCTACACAGAACACTGAAGCTTTCTTT. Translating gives CASSPTQNTEAFF.